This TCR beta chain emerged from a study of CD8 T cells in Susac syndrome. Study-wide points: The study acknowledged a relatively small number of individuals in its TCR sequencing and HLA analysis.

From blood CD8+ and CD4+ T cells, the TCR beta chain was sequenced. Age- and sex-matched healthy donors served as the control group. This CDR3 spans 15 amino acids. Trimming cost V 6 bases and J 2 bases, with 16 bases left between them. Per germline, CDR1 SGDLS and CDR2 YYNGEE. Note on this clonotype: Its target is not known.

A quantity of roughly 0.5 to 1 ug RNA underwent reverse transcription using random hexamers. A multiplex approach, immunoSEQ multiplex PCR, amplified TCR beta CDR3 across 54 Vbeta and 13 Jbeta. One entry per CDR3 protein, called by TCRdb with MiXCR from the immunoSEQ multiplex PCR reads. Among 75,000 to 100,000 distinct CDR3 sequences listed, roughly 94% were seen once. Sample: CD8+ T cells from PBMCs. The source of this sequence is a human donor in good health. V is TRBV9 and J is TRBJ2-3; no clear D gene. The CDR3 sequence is CASTHPEDLTDTQYF. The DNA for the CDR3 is TGTGCCAGCACCCATCCAGAGGACCTCACAGATACGCAGTATTTT. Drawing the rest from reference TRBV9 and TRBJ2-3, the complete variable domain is DSGVTQTPKHLITATGQRVTLRCSPRSGDLSVYWYQQSLDQGLQFLIQYYNGEERAKGNILERFSAQQFPDLHSELNLSSLELGDSALYFCASTHPEDLTDTQYFGPGTRLTVL.